This TCR beta chain originates from a study of early T cells in non-severe SARS-CoV-2 infection. Across the study: Sequencing was performed on bulk RNA from unsorted whole blood, leaving chains unpaired.

Study results and limitations: Missing private and CD4 specificities, VDJdb matching favored anti-spike CD8 responses.

Germline V gives CDR1 MNHEY, CDR2 SMNVEV (reference sequence). The CDR3 has 15 amino acids. V shed 11 bases and J shed 2 bases, with 22 bases lying between them. The protocol attached unique molecular identifiers to individual cDNA molecules. In TCRdb, the 5' RACE reads were re-called with MiXCR into one record per CDR3 protein. The table lists tens of thousands of distinct CDR3 sequences, approximately 8% of them singletons, with roughly 4% in the top ten. Remarks on this clonotype: What it binds is not known.

The receptor was derived from an adult who was a healthcare worker with PCR-confirmed SARS-CoV-2 infection or an uninfected control (not recorded which). The J gene is TRBJ2-7, the V gene TRBV27; possible D gene TRBD2, 5 bases. The sample consisted of whole blood, taken at baseline. The CDR3 sequence: CARHTPAEVPYEQYF. The DNA for the CDR3 is TGTGCCCGCCATACCCCCGCGGAGGTCCCCTACGAGCAGTACTTC.